Following are 15 T cell receptor beta chains from one sample sequenced in a study of immune evolution from preneoplasia to lung adenocarcinoma. Libraries were prepared by immunoSEQ multiplex PCR; TCRdb keeps only in-frame clonotypes and omits some of them. The sample lists 37,000 or so clones, about 74% occurring once. The sample was FFPE invasive lung adenocarcinoma tissue. Source of these receptors: a person between 60 and 70 years old with lung adenocarcinoma.

The V gene is TRBV9, the J gene TRBJ2-3; TRBD2 matches at 9 bases. This CDR3 spans 15 amino acids. Germline CDR1 is SGDLS and CDR2 is YYNGEE. Trimming cost V 4 bases and J 8 bases; bases outside gene matches: 11. CDR3 DNA: TGTGCCAGCAGCAGTGGGACTAGCCCGTGGGGTACGCAGTATTTT. It codes for CASSSGTSPWGTQYF.

V is TRBV6-5 and J is TRBJ2-7; D perhaps matches TRBD1 (7 bases). CDR1 is MNHEY, CDR2 SVGAGI, per germline. This CDR3 has 14 amino acids. Trimming stripped 8 bases from V and 4 bases from J, with 18 bases between. CDR3 amino acids: CASRRGLARYEQYF. The CDR3, as DNA: TGTGCCAGCCGAAGGGGGCTAGCGAGATACGAGCAGTACTTC.

V and J are TRBV6-6 and TRBJ2-1; either TRBD1 or TRBD2 may fit D (5 bases each). The length of the CDR3 is 12 residues. V lost 9 bases and J 4 bases, leaving 10 bases between the germline ends. The germline V gene has CDR1 MNHNY and CDR2 SVGAGI (reference sequence). The CDR3 loop is CASGTEYNEQFF. The CDR3 DNA follows: TGTGCCAGTGGGACGGAGTACAATGAGCAGTTCTTC.

This chain joins TRBV6-5 and TRBJ1-1, with TRBD1 as a possible D gene (6 bases). Per germline, CDR1 MNHEY and CDR2 SVGAGI. V was cut by 6 bases and J by 10 bases, with 18 bases left in between. The CDR3 length is 13 residues. CDR3 amino acids: CASRGGGGVGAFF. The CDR3 coding sequence is TGTGCCAGCAGGGGGGGAGGGGGAGTCGGAGCTTTCTTT.

This chain connects TRBV12-5 to TRBJ2-1; D is ambiguous. The CDR3 is 18 amino acids. Germline CDR1 LGHNT, CDR2 FRNRAP. The V and J ends lost 2 bases and 2 bases respectively, with 19 bases between them. For the CDR3, the DNA is TGTGCTAGTGGTTTGTTGCCTGGGGTGGCTTCTGCCTACAATGAGCAGTTCTTC. Translation: CASGLLPGVASAYNEQFF.

The gene calls are TRBV5-1 and TRBJ2-1, with TRBD2 identical over 8 bases. With V trimmed by 5 bases and J by 2 bases, 9 bases remained unmatched. Germline assignment: CDR1 SGHRS and CDR2 YFSETQ. The CDR3 extends over 16 amino acids. CDR3 coding DNA: TGCGCCAGCAGAAGCGGGGGAGATGTAACCTACAATGAGCAGTTCTTC. This encodes CASRSGGDVTYNEQFF. The full variable domain, completed using reference TRBV5-1 and TRBJ2-1, is KAGVTQTPRYLIKTRGQQVTLSCSPISGHRSVSWYQQTPGQGLQFLFEYFSETQRNKGNFPGRFSGRQFSNSRSEMNVSTLELGDSALYLCASRSGGDVTYNEQFFGPGTRLTVL.

Only a few counts were recorded for this clone. The rearrangement uses TRBV5-1 and TRBJ2-1; 11 bases agree with TRBD2. After removal of 6 bases from V and 5 bases from J, the junction contained 13 bases not matched to a gene. Looked up from germline, CDR1 is SGHRS and CDR2 is YFSETQ. The CDR3 runs 17 residues. DNA of the CDR3: TGCGCCAGCACCCTGATCCCGCTAGCGGGAGGTCACAATGAGCAGTTCTTC. It yields the protein CASTLIPLAGGHNEQFF.

This rearrangement joins TRBV27 to TRBJ2-5, with D tentatively TRBD2 (6 bases). V gave up 3 bases and J gave up 7 bases, with 15 bases separating them. The germline V gene encodes CDR1 MNHEY and CDR2 SMNVEV (reference sequence). This CDR3 has 14 residues. CDR3 sequence: CASSFSGDAGTQYF. The CDR3 DNA reads as TGTGCCAGCAGTTTCTCGGGGGACGCGGGGACCCAGTACTTC.

V usage is TRBV9 and J usage is TRBJ2-2, with 9 bases fitting TRBD1. V was pared by 4 bases and J by 3 bases, with 4 bases of the junction left unmatched. The CDR3 covers 15 residues. Germline V CDR1 and CDR2: SGDLS, YYNGEE. In DNA form, the CDR3 reads TGTGCCAGCAGCCAACGGACAGGGGACACCGGGGAGCTGTTTTTT. Protein: CASSQRTGDTGELFF. Full variable domain (outside the CDR3, taken from reference TRBV9 and TRBJ2-2): DSGVTQTPKHLITATGQRVTLRCSPRSGDLSVYWYQQSLDQGLQFLIQYYNGEERAKGNILERFSAQQFPDLHSELNLSSLELGDSALYFCASSQRTGDTGELFFGEGSRLTVL.

This clone was seen a few times. The chain combines TRBV30 with TRBJ2-5, with 7 bases that match TRBD2. CDR1 and CDR2 (germline): GTSNPN, SVGIG (reference sequence). This CDR3 has 14 residues. The V segment lost 5 bases and the J segment 5 bases; nucleotides outside the gene matches: 11. DNA of the CDR3: TGTGCCTGGTCAGAGACGGGAGGTCGGGAGACCCAGTACTTC. It specifies CAWSETGGRETQYF.

V and J are TRBV4-1 and TRBJ1-2; D remains unclear. V gave up 0 bases and J gave up 2 bases, with 10 bases separating them. The CDR3 is 15 residues long. Germline-derived CDR1 and CDR2 are MGHRA and YSYEKL. For the CDR3, the DNA is TGCGCCAGCAGCCAAGATGTTTCACAGAACTATGGCTACACCTTC. Residues: CASSQDVSQNYGYTF.

This clone has more than one count but fewer than ten. The gene calls are TRBV29-1 and TRBJ1-2; D might be TRBD1 (5 bases). Germline values: CDR1 SQVTM, CDR2 ANQGSEA. Trimming took 7 bases from V and 8 from J, leaving 14 bases between them. The CDR3 spans 11 residues. This CDR3 reads CSEKGPWGYTF. The CDR3 DNA follows: TGCAGCGAGAAGGGACCCTGGGGCTACACCTTC.

The chain links TRBV11-3 to TRBJ2-7; D is uncertain. The CDR3 is 13 amino acids. Germline-derived CDR1 and CDR2 are SGHNT and YENEEA. Trimming removed 1 base at V and 2 bases at J, with 6 bases between. CDR3: CASSLGVPYEQYF. Here the CDR3 DNA reads TGTGCCAGCAGCTTAGGGGTCCCCTACGAGCAGTACTTC.

J is TRBJ2-1 and V is TRBV7-2; no clear D gene. The V end was cut by 1 base, the J end by 0 bases, with 7 bases between. The CDR3 length is 15 residues. Germline V CDR1 and CDR2: SGHTA, FQGNSA. The CDR3 nucleotides read TGTGCCAGCAGCTTAGGAGAGGTCTCCTACAATGAGCAGTTCTTC. Translated, it gives CASSLGEVSYNEQFF. The complete variable domain, with remaining parts taken from reference TRBV7-2 and TRBJ2-1, reads GAGVSQSPSNKVTEKGKDVELRCDPISGHTALYWYRQSLGQGLEFLIYFQGNSAPDKSGLPSDRFSAERTGGSVSTLTIQRTQQEDSAVYLCASSLGEVSYNEQFFGPGTRLTVL.

The CDR3 protein is CASSRGPSAGTYEQYF. CDR3 in DNA: TGTGCCAGTAGCCGAGGGCCCTCTGCAGGTACCTACGAGCAGTACTTC. V gene TRBV19 combines with J gene TRBJ2-7; D possibly corresponds to TRBD2 (5 bases). The CDR3 totals 16 residues. The V end was cut by 6 bases, the J end by 2 bases, with 20 bases between. Germline values: CDR1 LNHDA, CDR2 SQIVND (reference sequence).